What follows are 11 T cell receptor beta chains derived from one specimen sequenced in a study of blood T cell repertoires in COVID-19. TCRdb's table, derived via immunoSEQ multiplex PCR, lists solely in-frame clones and lacks some. The data contain approximately 390,000 clones, roughly 86% of them seen just once; the ten biggest clones take up roughly 2%. Sequenced sample: peripheral blood. The receptors shown here come from a woman aged 55-75 years with COVID-19, enrolled during active disease.

The chain recombines TRBV28 with TRBJ1-2; 7 bases fit TRBD1. Losses at the gene ends were 6 bases for V and 4 bases for J; bases not matched to a gene: 5. This CDR3 contains 13 residues. Germline V gives CDR1 MDHEN, CDR2 SYDVKM. CDR3 nucleotides: TGTGCCAGCAGGACCGGGACAGTCTATGGCTACACCTTC. Its translation is CASRTGTVYGYTF.

The chain carries TRBV3-1 (or the pseudogene TRBV3-2) and TRBJ2-1, with 7 bases fitting TRBD2. V gave up 1 base and J gave up 6 bases; unmatched junction bases: 6. In germline, CDR1 is LGHDT, CDR2 YNNKEL (reference sequence). The CDR3 loop spans 15 amino acids. DNA for the CDR3: TGTGCCAGCAGCCAAGGGGGAGGGACGGGCAATGAGCAGTTCTTC. It is translated as CASSQGGGTGNEQFF.

The chain employs TRBV6-4 and TRBJ1-5; unclear D gene. Germline V gene lookup returns CDR1 MRHNA and CDR2 SNTAGT. The CDR3 is 13 residues long. Trimming pared 6 bases from V and 0 bases from J, leaving 6 bases between. CDR3 region: CASSADSNQPQHF. DNA of the CDR3: TGTGCCAGCAGCGCAGATAGCAATCAGCCCCAGCATTTT.

This clone occurred a few times. The rearrangement links TRBV5-1 to TRBJ2-5; maybe TRBD1 (5 bases). CDR3 length: 13 residues. Trimming shortened V by 2 bases and J by 4 bases, and 9 bases separated the two germline ends. Germline V CDR1 and CDR2: SGHRS, YFSETQ. The CDR3 nucleotides are TGCGCCAGCAGCTTTAGCAGGGTAGAGACCCAGTACTTC. Translation: CASSFSRVETQYF.

CDR3 protein: CASSPTSGGLYEQFF. The CDR3 DNA reads TGTGCCAGCAGCCCGACTAGCGGGGGGTTGTATGAGCAGTTCTTC. This chain links TRBV2 with TRBJ2-1; 13 bases line up with TRBD2. The CDR3 is made up of 15 amino acids. Germline V CDR1 and CDR2: SNHLY, FYNNEI. With V trimmed by 6 bases and J by 8 bases, 7 bases remained unmatched.

V gene TRBV15 combines with J gene TRBJ1-6; no clear D. With 0 bases removed from V and 9 bases from J, the gap between germline ends came to 12 bases. Germline V gives CDR1 LNHNV, CDR2 YYDKDF (reference sequence). This CDR3 region has 15 residues. CDR3 residues: CATSRDPEAFSPLHF. The CDR3 region has the DNA TGTGCCACCAGCAGAGATCCGGAAGCGTTTTCACCCCTCCACTTT.

The J gene is TRBJ2-3, the V gene TRBV4-1, with 9 bases fitting TRBD2. The CDR3 is made up of 15 amino acids. V gave up 0 bases and J gave up 6 bases; unmatched junction bases: 4. The germline gives CDR1 MGHRA, CDR2 YSYEKL. CDR3 sequence reads: CASSQDWRGGDTQYF. Here the CDR3 DNA reads TGCGCCAGCAGCCAAGATTGGCGGGGGGGCGATACGCAGTATTTT.

This chain links TRBV10-3 with TRBJ2-2, with D possibly TRBD2 on 7 matching bases. The CDR3 covers 13 residues. The V end lost 4 bases, the J end lost 6 bases, and 9 bases lay between the germline ends. Germline V CDR1 and CDR2: ENHRY, SYGVKD. The CDR3 DNA is TGTGCCATCAGTGTGGGGGGGCCCGGGGAGCTGTTTTTT. It encodes CAISVGGPGELFF.

This CDR3 reads CASRGANEKLFF. For the CDR3, the DNA is TGCGCCAGCCGAGGAGCGAATGAAAAACTGTTTTTT. The chain has TRBV10-2 and TRBJ1-4; D unresolved. Trimming left V 8 bases short and J 5 bases short, with 9 bases between. Germline CDR1 reads WSHSY; CDR2 reads SAAADI. The CDR3 spans 12 residues.

V is TRBV7-6 and J is TRBJ2-5; D perhaps matches TRBD2 (5 bases). The CDR3 loop spans 14 amino acids. V gave up 6 bases and J gave up 5 bases, with 16 bases separating them. CDR1 and CDR2 from the germline V gene are SGHVS and FNYEAQ. The CDR3 here is CASRQTTLGETQYF. The CDR3 region has the DNA TGTGCCAGCAGACAGACTACCCTAGGGGAGACCCAGTACTTC.

The chain employs TRBV25-1 and TRBJ1-2; maybe TRBD1 (6 bases). Germline-derived CDR1 and CDR2 are MGHDK and SYGVNS. V dropped 2 bases and J dropped 4 bases, with 14 bases sitting between them. This CDR3 is 15 amino acids long. CDR3 nucleotide sequence: TGTGCCAGCAGTGAAGAGGGGGTCCGGGGCTATGGCTACACCTTC. Protein sequence: CASSEEGVRGYGYTF.